This T cell receptor beta chain was sequenced during a study of cytomegalovirus exposure and HLA in healthy donors listed by TCRdb under 2017. Broadly, across the study: In an earlier analysis of around 540 of the donors, 276 Gb of sequence data and 117 million unique TCR beta sequences from 180 million or so T cells were reported. In a later genetic analysis, genome-wide SNP genotypes for about 65% of the 666 donors were used, and that subset was treated as a discovery cohort. The aim of the study was to test whether cataloging public T cell receptors could identify signatures of past pathogen exposure. Across some 400 genotyped donors of the cohort, an average of about 240,000 unique TCR beta nucleotide sequences per donor were sequenced, and 15% to 20% of those sequences were non-productive. Roughly 5 DR-DQ haplotypes were handled as single units for association and clustering because linkage in the cohort was strong. Typing coverage differed by locus: A, B, C, DRB1 and DQB1 were typed in roughly 620-640 donors, DQA1 in 522, DPA1 in around 610, and DPB1 in 472. An early release that covered roughly 600 HLA-typed donors contained about 300 gigabases of sequencing data and around 80 million unique TCR sequences. In an earlier analysis of several hundred of the donors, high-throughput TCR beta sequencing was used to judge whether each TCR beta V gene segment behaved as functional or pseudogenic. Along with the approximately 600-subject first cohort, a separate validation cohort of over a hundred different subjects was used. Using immunosequencing, the study profiled T cell repertoires from about 610 subjects and related those repertoires to cytomegalovirus serostatus. Every repertoire in the discovery cohort had been generated on one and the same sequencing platform. High-throughput TCR immunosequencing, statistical association of individual TCRs with disease status, and machine learning were combined to predict cytomegalovirus infection status. Alongside the repertoire data, information on donor age, sex, ethnicity and CMV serostatus was compiled. Rather than using new phenotypic data, the later analysis identified candidate immune exposures from TCR beta sequences and from how often those sequences occurred across donors. Of the roughly 390 genotyped donors, roughly 85% fell in the genetic ancestry cluster associated with self-reported Caucasian donors. Class I and class II HLA loci were covered by the typing at four-digit resolution. To study patterns of TCR occurrence, a later analysis re-analyzed previously published TCR beta repertoires from around 660 donors and added high-resolution HLA genotyping. Results the study describes overall, beyond this receptor: When HLA alleles, especially DR and DQ, strongly co-occurred, attributing TCR associations to individual alleles was difficult. Broadly in line with IMGT annotations, most TCR beta V segments showed up in productive rearrangements about 87% or about 30% of the time in an earlier analysis of under 700 of the donors. Linkage disequilibrium might explain the correlated functional status among segregating V segments, but an unknown experimental factor could not be excluded. Across donors, most TCR sequences were observed very rarely, whereas some public TCRs were present in many individuals. A later analysis found that most CMV-associated TCR beta chains appeared HLA-restricted, with HLA associations seemingly driven largely by CMV exposure. A further reported finding was that TCR beta sequences accurately predicted the HLA-A and HLA-B alleles for most subjects in the first cohort. In a later analysis, about 16,000 TCR beta sequences were associated with specific HLA alleles at a false discovery rate of 0.05. It was suggested by the authors that the approach could potentially be generalized to other disease states and immunological phenotypes. In a later analysis, HLA-associated TCR beta chains showed more clonal expansion and lower generation probabilities than non-associated chains that were equally common. CMV serostatus was the only immune exposure information available for the cohort. Three of the identified cytomegalovirus-associated TCR beta chains were confirmed in vitro to be specific for cytomegalovirus antigens. Sequencing depth was assumed to be roughly uniform across donors in the presence/absence analyses, though that assumption may not hold. A group of highly shared sequence variants was considered likely to be a technical artifact of the sequencing pipeline. A total of 150 to 200 TCR beta chains were listed by the study as associated with cytomegalovirus. Cytomegalovirus status was reported to be diagnosed by the classifier with high specificity and sensitivity in both the original and validation cohorts. The 87-base-pair reads could not distinguish some IMGT-functional V segments, including TRBV6-2 and TRBV6-3, so those segments were excluded. HLA typing was unavailable for some donors at each locus, so association tests used only the typed subset. An association between a missense DCLRE1C variant and V-gene and J-gene trimming of TCR beta chains was found in a later genetic analysis and replicated in an independent cohort. In a later analysis, several top co-occurrence clusters were reported to appear linked to parvovirus B19, influenza, CMV and Epstein-Barr virus. The cohort was sequenced for TCR beta chains only, and without alpha or paired-chain data the features that could be detected were limited. Compared with the approximately 670-donor mean, donors in an Asian-associated ancestry cluster had fewer N-insertions in productive TCRs, according to a later genetic analysis. Because counts were too low, seventeen rarely observed V segments, including chromosome 9 orphons, were excluded from the earlier analysis of around 590 of the donors. In a later analysis, TCR association rates were found to vary across HLA loci, with the most associated TCRs seen for DRB1 alleles and the fewest for HLA-C alleles.

The cohort was made up of several hundred healthy bone marrow donors. All cohort members were sampled while nominally healthy, although unrecorded immune exposures were likely present. The donor tested CMV seronegative, placing the donor among the 352 seronegative members of the cohort. Every donor gave a peripheral blood sample, and the peripheral blood mononuclear cells from that sample were used for TCR beta sequencing. Genomic DNA extraction from the blood cell samples was performed with the Qiagen DNeasy Blood Extraction Kit. Turning to this clone: No cognate antigen has been identified for it. Base qualities are not provided; no much larger clone lies one nucleotide away.

CDR1 and CDR2, per the germline V gene, are MGHDK and SYGVNS. The CDR3 has 16 amino acids, counting the end cysteine and phenylalanine. Only the CDR3 region is kept as DNA, spanning 48 bases read in frame from base 1. The junction shows trimming of 4 bases on V and 4 bases on J, and the gene matches do not reach 11 bases of it. Library generation was performed with the immunoSEQ multiplex PCR assay. For the multiplex PCR, a mixture combining 60 forward primers for TCR Vbeta segments and 13 reverse primers for TCR Jbeta segments was used. The CDR3 region of rearranged TCR beta genes was amplified from genomic DNA with a multiplex PCR assay. Amplified TCR beta libraries were sequenced as 87-base-pair reads on the Illumina HiSeq System. Turning to the authors' computational methods: Across the roughly 600 repertoires, a later analysis counted around 80 million unique TCR beta chains, roughly 11 million of which were shared by at least two donors. Raw reads were error-corrected and collapsed into unique sequences with a nearest-neighbor algorithm that merged closely related sequences to remove PCR and sequencing errors. CDR3 sequences were aligned to IMGT reference sequences to assign V, D and J gene segments. Each retained sequence needed at least a six-nucleotide match to both a V gene segment and a J gene segment. A rearrangement was called productive if the CDR3 had no stop codons and remained in frame with V and J, and every other rearrangement was called non-productive. CDR3 was defined by IMGT convention, running from the second conserved V-encoded cysteine to the conserved J-encoded phenylalanine. Sequences without an unambiguous match to a single V gene segment were excluded from the earlier analysis of several hundred of the donors. In an earlier analysis of approximately 500 of the donors, a V segment was called functional when productive rearrangements were above 56.7%, and segregating when the standard deviation between donors exceeded 5%. A statistical classification framework was built to diagnose cytomegalovirus status from the catalog of TCR beta chain sequences. A later analysis assigned V and J genes by comparing TCR nucleotide sequences with IMGT/GENE-DB human TR gene sequences. The TCRdist pipeline was used in a later analysis to assign CDR3 sequences and most-parsimonious VDJ recombination scenarios. In a later analysis, each TCR beta chain was defined by its CDR3 amino acid sequence together with its V-gene family, and reads without a unique V-gene family were excluded. A later analysis removed roughly 590 highly shared, low-generation-probability nucleotide sequences to deal with suspected cross-contamination and a sequencing artifact. In a later analysis, a clonal expansion index for each public chain was calculated from normalized within-repertoire ranks of inferred template counts. A later analysis computed generation probabilities with a VDJ recombination model fitted to out-of-frame rearrangements, and checked the results against IGoR. Hypergeometric tests were used in a later analysis to score TCR-TCR, TCR-HLA and TCR-CMV co-occurrence, with a repertoire-size bias correction applied to the TCR pairs. A later analysis estimated false discovery rates by permuting HLA or CMV assignments 20 times. A later analysis grouped co-occurring TCRs with DBSCAN, adding TCRdist sequence similarity when clustering within HLA-allele-positive subsets. Repertoires with fewer than 30,000 or more than 120,000 public chains, plus five repertoires with anomalous nucleotide sharing, were excluded from co-occurrence clustering. As stored in TCRdb, this immuneACCESS dataset retains in-frame rearrangements with V and J assigned. A fraction of the clones does not appear; measured against another copy, unresolved V genes explain less than half of the discrepancy, and the remainder lacks a known reason. For V, J and clone size, that table is used; D and trimming come from the DNA. For this sample there are 130,000 or so clones; approximately 80% appear just once. The biggest ten clones account for 1.5% of the sample.

The sequence links TRBV25-1 to TRBJ2-7, with 9 middle bases fitting TRBD1. The sample taken for sequencing was PBMCs. The receptor's source is a woman between 18 and 29 years old in good health and CMV-seronegative. In nucleotide form, the sequence is TGTGCCAGCAGTGTGTTCGGGACAGGGAGGTCGTACGAGCAGTACTTC. Its translation is CASSVFGTGRSYEQYF.